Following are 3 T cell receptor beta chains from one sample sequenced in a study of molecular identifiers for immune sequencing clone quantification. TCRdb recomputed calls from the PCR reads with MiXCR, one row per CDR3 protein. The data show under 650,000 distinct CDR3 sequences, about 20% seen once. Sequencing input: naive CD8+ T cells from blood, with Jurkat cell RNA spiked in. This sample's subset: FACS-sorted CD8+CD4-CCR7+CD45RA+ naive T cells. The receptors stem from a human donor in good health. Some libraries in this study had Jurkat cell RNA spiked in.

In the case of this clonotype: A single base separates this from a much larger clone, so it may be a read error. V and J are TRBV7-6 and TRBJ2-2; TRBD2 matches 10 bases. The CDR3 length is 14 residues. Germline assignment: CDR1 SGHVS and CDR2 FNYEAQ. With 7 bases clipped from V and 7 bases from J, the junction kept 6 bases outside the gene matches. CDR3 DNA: TGTGCCAGCACTAGCGGGGGAAGGGTCGGGGAGCTGTTTTTT. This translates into CASTSGGRVGELFF.

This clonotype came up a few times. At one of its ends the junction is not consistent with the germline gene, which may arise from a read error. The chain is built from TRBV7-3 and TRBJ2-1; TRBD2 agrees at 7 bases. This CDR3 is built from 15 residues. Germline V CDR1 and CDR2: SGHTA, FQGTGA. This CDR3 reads CASSLTAGFNNEQFF. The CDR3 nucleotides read TGTGCCAGCAGCCTAACAGCGGGATTTAACAATGAGCAGTTCTTC. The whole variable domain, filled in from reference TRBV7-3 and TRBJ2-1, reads GAGVSQTPSNKVTEKGKYVELRCDPISGHTALYWYRQSLGQGPEFLIYFQGTGAADDSGLPNDRFFAVRPEGSVSTLKIQRTERGDSAVYLCASSLTAGFNNEQFFGPGTRLTVL.

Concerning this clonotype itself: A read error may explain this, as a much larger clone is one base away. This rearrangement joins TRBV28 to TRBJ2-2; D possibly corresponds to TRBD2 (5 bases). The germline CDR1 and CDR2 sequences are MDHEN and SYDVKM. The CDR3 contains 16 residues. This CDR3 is CAGSPLMRANTGELFF. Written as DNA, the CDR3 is TGTGCCGGCAGTCCCCTGATGCGGGCGAACACCGGGGAGCTGTTTTTT.